This T cell receptor (beta chain) was identified during a study of a mutant IDH1 vaccine in newly diagnosed glioma. Looking at the study overall: At weeks 1, 3, 5, 7, 11, 15, 19 and 23, patients received a vaccination, eight in all. Treated patients had a mean age of approximately 40 years and a roughly 60% male, approximately 38% female split. Vaccination followed radiotherapy alone by 4-6 weeks, or accompanied temozolomide cycles.

With regard to this clone: Its antigen is still unknown.

Time point defined: week 5, during vaccination. Vaccinated patients received 300 ug of mutant IDH1 20-mer peptide per dose, with topical imiquimod. Donors had new IDH1-mutant astrocytomas of WHO grade 3 or 4 (ATRX-lost). Trimming left V 0 bases short and J 4 bases short, with 10 bases between. This CDR3 has 14 residues. Germline CDR1 reads MNHEY; CDR2 reads SVGAGI. Clones were read by immunoSEQ multiplex PCR, and TCRdb kept only the in-frame ones, dropping some. The sample consists of about 51,000 clones, about 77% of them appearing once. The rearrangement links TRBV6-5 to TRBJ2-7; TRBD2 is a possible D gene (5 bases). Sequenced material: PBMCs, taken from a glioma patient whose treatment included an IDH1 peptide vaccine. This TCR came from a woman in her thirties or forties with glioma. The CDR3 region is CASSYSERSYEQYF. The CDR3 nucleotides are TGTGCCAGCAGTTACTCGGAGCGGTCTTACGAGCAGTACTTC.